Here is one T cell receptor beta chain with its context. The data were obtained in a study of blood T cell repertoires in COVID-19. The repertoire was sequenced with immunoSEQ multiplex PCR; TCRdb's copy has only in-frame clones and lacks some. Among tens of thousands of clones, approximately 89% were seen once, and the ten largest hold approximately 2.4%. The CDR3 length is 19 residues. With 4 bases clipped from V and 5 bases from J, the junction kept 16 bases outside the gene matches. CDR1 MNHEY and CDR2 SVGEGT come from the germline V gene. The chain has TRBV6-2 or TRBV6-3 and TRBJ2-5; TRBD2 matches 13 bases. This receptor was identified in a man aged 45-65 years with acute or convalescent COVID-19. The material sequenced was peripheral blood. This chain's CDR3 is CASSSLPGLAGSRGETQYF. DNA of the CDR3: TGTGCCAGCAGTTCCCTACCGGGACTAGCGGGGTCCCGGGGGGAGACCCAGTACTTC.